The present TCR beta chain was sequenced within a study of technical replicates of blood from several donors. The CDR3 totals 16 residues. V shed 1 base and J shed 5 bases, with 19 bases lying between them. The V gene's germline CDR1 is SGDLS and CDR2 YYNGEE. Sequencing used immunoSEQ multiplex PCR; TCRdb keeps in-frame clones, though not all of them. The sample yields under 95,000 clones, 85% to 95% seen once. The TCR was taken from a human donor in good health. The gene calls are TRBV9 and TRBJ2-7; perhaps TRBD2 as D (7 bases). Sequencing used T cells isolated from PBMCs. Here the CDR3 DNA reads TGTGCCAGCAGCGTAAGTTTGGGGGGGCAAAGGGACGAGCAGTACTTC. This sequence encodes CASSVSLGGQRDEQYF.